The 10 T cell receptor beta chains presented below share a single source sample, sequenced in a study of T cells in Graves' hyperthyroidism and ophthalmopathy. RNA transcripts yielded amplified TCR beta CDR3 regions. First-round RT-PCR with HTBI primers amplified the TCR CDR3 region. TCRdb ran MiXCR on the multiplex PCR reads and lists one entry per CDR3 protein. There are 530,000 or so distinct CDR3 sequences in the sample; roughly 46% occur only once, and around 8% lies in the top ten. Sequencing input: peripheral blood or thyroid tissue (not recorded which). The source is a woman aged 18-29 years with Graves' hyperthyroidism.

This clonotype was picked up a small number of times. The J gene is TRBJ1-5, the V gene TRBV6-6, with 9 bases lining up with TRBD1. CDR3 length equals 19 residues. Germline CDR1 is MNHNY and CDR2 is SVGAGI (reference sequence). V trimming: 5 bases; J trimming: 5 bases; junction bases outside the gene matches: 19. The CDR3, as DNA: TGTGCCAGCAGTCACTTAGGGGACAGGGTTCGGATAGGCTATCAGCCCCAGCATTTT. Translation gives CASSHLGDRVRIGYQPQHF.

The chain recombines TRBV12-3 or TRBV12-4 with TRBJ1-2; tentative D call: TRBD1 (5 bases). This CDR3 region has 10 residues. V dropped 7 bases and J dropped 12 bases, with 12 bases sitting between them. Here the CDR3 reads CASTGVGNTF. As DNA, the CDR3 is TGTGCCAGCACGGGGGTTGGAAACACCTTC.

A remark on this clonotype: At one of its ends the junction is not consistent with the germline gene, which may arise from a read error. V usage is TRBV7-2 and J usage is TRBJ1-6, with a weak D call TRBD1 (6 bases). This CDR3 is 15 amino acids long. CDR1 and CDR2 from the germline V gene are SGHTA and FQGNSA. The CDR3 is CASGQGGGDNSPLHF. CDR3 DNA: TGTGCCAGCGGCCAAGGGGGAGGGGATAATTCACCCCTCCATTTT.

The CDR3 protein is CASIDRETQYF. The CDR3 DNA is TGTGCCAGTATCGACCGGGAGACCCAGTACTTC. V usage is TRBV7-2 and J usage is TRBJ2-5; D unresolved. V lost 9 bases and J 5 bases, leaving 10 bases between the germline ends. Germline V gene lookup returns CDR1 SGHTA and CDR2 FQGNSA. The CDR3 is 11 residues long.

There are many counts of this clonotype. The rearrangement uses TRBV6-5 and TRBJ1-2; no firm D call. Germline CDR1 and CDR2: MNHEY and SVGAGI. Trimming stripped 2 bases from V and 6 bases from J, with 7 bases between. This CDR3 has 12 residues. In DNA form, the CDR3 reads TGTGCCAGCAGTTACGCTGGGGATGGCTACACCTTC. Residues: CASSYAGDGYTF.

This clonotype was seen ten or more times. The chain links TRBV4-1 to TRBJ1-1; D possibly corresponds to TRBD1 (5 bases). CDR3 length equals 14 residues. Germline-derived CDR1 and CDR2 are MGHRA and YSYEKL. V lost 4 bases and J lost 1, with 10 bases in between. CDR3 residues: CASSRWQGNTEAFF. The CDR3 DNA is TGCGCCAGCAGCCGTTGGCAGGGGAACACTGAAGCTTTCTTT.

This clonotype occurred many times. The V gene is TRBV5-4, the J gene TRBJ1-2; 10 bases map to TRBD1. In germline, CDR1 is SGHNT, CDR2 YYREEE (reference sequence). V dropped 4 bases and J dropped 5; count of bases not matched to a gene: 8. This CDR3 is built from 15 residues. The DNA for the CDR3 is TGTGCCAGCAGCACCAGACAGGGGGCGCTTTATGGCTACACCTTC. Protein: CASSTRQGALYGYTF.

This chain connects TRBV24-1 to TRBJ2-1; D call uncertain. CDR1 and CDR2 (germline): KGHDR, SFDVKD. The CDR3 sequence is 12 residues long. The V end was cut by 1 base, the J end by 5 bases, with 2 bases between. CDR3 sequence reads: CATSDFDNEQFF. The CDR3 bases are TGTGCCACCAGTGATTTTGACAATGAGCAGTTCTTC.

The chain combines TRBV12-3 or TRBV12-4 with TRBJ2-5; 12 bases line up with TRBD2. V gave up 5 bases and J gave up 9 bases; unmatched junction bases: 10. The CDR3 is made up of 15 amino acids. This chain's CDR3 is CASSPGLAGTSSQYF. CDR3 coding DNA: TGTGCCAGCAGTCCCGGACTAGCGGGGACCTCGTCCCAGTACTTC.

In the case of this clonotype: Mismatch with germline at one junction end may stem from a read error. The rearrangement uses TRBV9 and TRBJ2-7, with TRBD1 matching over 9 bases. CDR3 length: 11 amino acids. CDR1 and CDR2 (germline): SGDLS, YYNGEE. DNA for the CDR3: TGTGCCAGCAGCGTAGGGGAGACAGGGGGCTTC. Protein: CASSVGETGGF.